The entry that follows covers one TCR beta chain sequence. As yet, its antigen is unknown. Stated time point: after dendritic cell vaccination, including at tumor progression/relapse. This sample stems from a study of glioma-infiltrating T cells after dendritic cell vaccination. About the study: Samples are from glioblastoma patients in Phase I and II dendritic cell vaccine trials. Monocyte-derived dendritic cells, cultured less than 9 days with IL-4 and GM-CSF, were pulsed with autologous tumor lysate.

The method was immunoSEQ multiplex PCR; TCRdb's version includes in-frame clones alone and lacks a portion of them. In the table there are roughly 60,000 clones, about 89% of which are singletons. Overall study findings and caveats: No direct clonality-survival link was found; a diverse polyclonal response may matter.

The sample here was blood, taken after dendritic cell vaccination. The clonotype originates from a human donor with glioblastoma.

DNA for the CDR3: TGTGCCAGTAGCGGGAGTCAGGTCCACGAGCAGTACTTC. Translated: CASSGSQVHEQYF. This rearrangement joins TRBV2 to TRBJ2-7; 9 bases are a match to TRBD2. CDR1 and CDR2 from the germline V gene are SNHLY and FYNNEI. The V and J ends lost 9 bases and 5 bases, in that order; junction bases with no gene match: 8. The CDR3 is 13 amino acids. Full variable domain (missing parts from reference TRBV2 and TRBJ2-7): EPEVTQTPSHQVTQMGQEVILRCVPISNHLYFYWYRQILGQKVEFLVSFYNNEISEKSEIFDDQFSVERPDGSNFTLKIRSTKLEDSAMYFCASSGSQVHEQYFGPGTRLTVT.